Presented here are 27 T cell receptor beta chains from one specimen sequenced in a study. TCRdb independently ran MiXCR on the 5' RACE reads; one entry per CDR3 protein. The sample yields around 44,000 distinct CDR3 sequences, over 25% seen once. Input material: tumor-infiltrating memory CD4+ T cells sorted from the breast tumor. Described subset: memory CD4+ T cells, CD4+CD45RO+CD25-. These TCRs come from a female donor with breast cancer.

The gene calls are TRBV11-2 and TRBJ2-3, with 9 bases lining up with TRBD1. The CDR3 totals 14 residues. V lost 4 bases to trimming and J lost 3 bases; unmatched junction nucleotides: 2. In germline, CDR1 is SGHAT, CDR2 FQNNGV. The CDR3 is CASSSGTGTDTQYF. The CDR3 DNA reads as TGTGCCAGCAGCTCCGGGACAGGGACAGATACGCAGTATTTT.

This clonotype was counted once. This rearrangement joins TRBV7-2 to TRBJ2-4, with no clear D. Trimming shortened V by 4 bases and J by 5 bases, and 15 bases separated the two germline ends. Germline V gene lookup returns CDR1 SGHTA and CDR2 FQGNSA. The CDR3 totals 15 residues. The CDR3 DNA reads TGTGCCAGCAGCTATAATCCCGGGCCCCAAAACATTCAGTACTTC. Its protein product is CASSYNPGPQNIQYF.

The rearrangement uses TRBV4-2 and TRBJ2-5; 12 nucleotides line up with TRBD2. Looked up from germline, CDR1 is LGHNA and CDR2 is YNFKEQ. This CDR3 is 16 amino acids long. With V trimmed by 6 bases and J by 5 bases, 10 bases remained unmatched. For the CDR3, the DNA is TGTGCCAGCAGTGTTACTAGCGGGAGGCTCGGGGAGACCCAGTACTTC. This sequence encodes CASSVTSGRLGETQYF.

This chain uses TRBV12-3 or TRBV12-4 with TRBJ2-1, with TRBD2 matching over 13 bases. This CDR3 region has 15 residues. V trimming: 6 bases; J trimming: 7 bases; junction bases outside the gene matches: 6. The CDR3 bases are TGTGCCAGCAGGGGGACTAGCGGGATAGGGAATGAGCAGTTCTTC. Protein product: CASRGTSGIGNEQFF.

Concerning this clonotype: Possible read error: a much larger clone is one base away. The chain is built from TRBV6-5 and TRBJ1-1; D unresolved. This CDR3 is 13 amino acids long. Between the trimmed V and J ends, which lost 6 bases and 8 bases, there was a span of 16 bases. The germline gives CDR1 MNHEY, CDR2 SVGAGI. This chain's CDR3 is CASSRGRSEEAFF. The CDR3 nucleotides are TGTGCCAGCAGCCGGGGTCGCTCGGAGGAAGCTTTCTTT.

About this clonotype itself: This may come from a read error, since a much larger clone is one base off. CDR3 nucleotides: TGTGCCAGCGGACAGGGAGTGAGAAACACCATATATTTT. Amino acid sequence: CASGQGVRNTIYF. This chain uses TRBV27 with TRBJ1-3, with 8 bases identical to TRBD1. Germline CDR1 MNHEY, CDR2 SMNVEV (reference sequence). CDR3 length: 13 amino acids. The V segment lost 8 bases and the J segment 5 bases; nucleotides outside the gene matches: 5.

The CDR3: CASSYSIGIHGAQYF. For the CDR3, the DNA is TGTGCCAGCAGTTACTCGATTGGTATACACGGGGCCCAGTACTTC. This chain connects TRBV6-6 to TRBJ2-5; D perhaps matches TRBD2 (5 bases). CDR1 and CDR2 (germline): MNHNY, SVGAGI (reference sequence). Trimming removed 0 bases at V and 9 bases at J, with 17 bases between. This CDR3 region has 15 residues.

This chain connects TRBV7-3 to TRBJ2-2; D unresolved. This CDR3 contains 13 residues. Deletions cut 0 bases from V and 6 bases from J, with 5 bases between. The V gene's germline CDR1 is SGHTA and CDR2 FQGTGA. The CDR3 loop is CASSLTVPGELFF. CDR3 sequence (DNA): TGTGCCAGCAGCTTAACGGTCCCCGGGGAGCTGTTTTTT.

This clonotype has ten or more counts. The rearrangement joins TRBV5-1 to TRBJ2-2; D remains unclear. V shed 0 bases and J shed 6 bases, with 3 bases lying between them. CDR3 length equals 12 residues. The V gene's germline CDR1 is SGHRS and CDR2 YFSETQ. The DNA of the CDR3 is TGCGCCAGCAGCTTGGTGCCCGGGGAGCTGTTTTTT. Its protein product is CASSLVPGELFF.

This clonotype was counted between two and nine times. The CDR3 protein is CSVEDLGTGGDIQYF. The CDR3 DNA follows: TGCAGCGTTGAAGATCTTGGGACAGGGGGCGACATTCAGTACTTC. V is TRBV29-1 and J is TRBJ2-4, with 12 positions matching TRBD1. The CDR3 spans 15 residues. Trimming removed 0 bases from V and 8 bases from J; junction bases left unmatched: 5. CDR1 SQVTM and CDR2 ANQGSEA come from the germline V gene.

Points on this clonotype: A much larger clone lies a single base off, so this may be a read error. This chain's CDR3 is CASSQVAGATYEQHF. The CDR3 DNA reads TGTGCCAGCAGCCAAGTAGCGGGGGCCACCTACGAGCAGCACTTC. The rearrangement uses TRBV4-2 and TRBJ2-7, with 9 bases fitting TRBD2. This CDR3 spans 15 amino acids. CDR1 is LGHNA and CDR2 is YNFKEQ in the germline V gene.

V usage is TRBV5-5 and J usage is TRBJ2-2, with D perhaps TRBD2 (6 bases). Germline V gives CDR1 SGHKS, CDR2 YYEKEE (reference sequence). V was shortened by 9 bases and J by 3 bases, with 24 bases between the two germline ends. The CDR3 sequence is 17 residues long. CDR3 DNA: TGTGCCAACACCCCTACGTCGGGGAGGTTGGACACCGGGGAGCTGTTTTTT. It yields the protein CANTPTSGRLDTGELFF.

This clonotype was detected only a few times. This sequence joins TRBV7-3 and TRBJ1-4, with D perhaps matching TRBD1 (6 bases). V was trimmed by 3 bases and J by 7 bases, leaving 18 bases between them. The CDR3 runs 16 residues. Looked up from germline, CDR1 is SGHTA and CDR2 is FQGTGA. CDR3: CASSLGIGGAGEKLFF. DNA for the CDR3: TGTGCCAGCAGCTTGGGGATCGGGGGGGCCGGTGAAAAACTGTTTTTT.

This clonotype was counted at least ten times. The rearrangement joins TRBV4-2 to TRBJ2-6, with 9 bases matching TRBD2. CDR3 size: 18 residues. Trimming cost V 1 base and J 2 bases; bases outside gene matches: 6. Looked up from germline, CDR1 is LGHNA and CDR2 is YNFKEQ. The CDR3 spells CASSQGSGSSTGANVLTF. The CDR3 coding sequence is TGTGCCAGCAGCCAAGGTAGCGGGAGCTCAACTGGGGCCAACGTCCTGACTTTC.

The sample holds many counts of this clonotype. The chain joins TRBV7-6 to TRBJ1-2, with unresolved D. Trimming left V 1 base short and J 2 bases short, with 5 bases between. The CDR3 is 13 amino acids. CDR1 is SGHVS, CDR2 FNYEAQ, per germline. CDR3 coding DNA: TGTGCCAGCAGCTTAGAGGAGAACTATGGCTACACCTTC. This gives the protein CASSLEENYGYTF.

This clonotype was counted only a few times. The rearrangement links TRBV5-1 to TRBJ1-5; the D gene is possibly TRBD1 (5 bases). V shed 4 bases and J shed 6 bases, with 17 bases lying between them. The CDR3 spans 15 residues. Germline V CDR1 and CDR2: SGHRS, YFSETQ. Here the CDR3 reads CASSEGWDRGQPQHF. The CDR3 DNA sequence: TGCGCCAGCAGCGAGGGATGGGACCGAGGTCAGCCCCAGCATTTT.

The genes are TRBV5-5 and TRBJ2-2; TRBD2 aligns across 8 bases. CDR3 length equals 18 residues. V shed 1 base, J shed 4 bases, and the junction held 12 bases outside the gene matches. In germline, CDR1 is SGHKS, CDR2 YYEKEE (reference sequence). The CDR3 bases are TGTGCCAGCAGCTTGACCGGTTCGGGAGGGCCCCGCACCGGGGAGCTGTTTTTT. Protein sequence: CASSLTGSGGPRTGELFF. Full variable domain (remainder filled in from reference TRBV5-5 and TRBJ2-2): DAGVTQSPTHLIKTRGQQVTLRCSPISGHKSVSWYQQVLGQGPQFIFQYYEKEERGRGNFPDRFSARQFPNYSSELNVNALLLGDSALYLCASSLTGSGGPRTGELFFGEGSRLTVL.

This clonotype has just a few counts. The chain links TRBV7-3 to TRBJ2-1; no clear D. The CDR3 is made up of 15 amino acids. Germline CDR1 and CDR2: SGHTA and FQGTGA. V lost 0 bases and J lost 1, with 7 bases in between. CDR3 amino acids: CASSLTRDSYNEQFF. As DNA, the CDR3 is TGTGCCAGCAGCTTAACAAGGGATTCCTACAATGAGCAGTTCTTC.

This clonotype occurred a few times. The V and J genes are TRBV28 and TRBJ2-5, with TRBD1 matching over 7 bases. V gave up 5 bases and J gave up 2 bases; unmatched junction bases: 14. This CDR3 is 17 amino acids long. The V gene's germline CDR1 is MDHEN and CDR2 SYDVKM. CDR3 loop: CASSAIRPGQHQETQYF. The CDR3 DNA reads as TGTGCCAGCAGTGCTATTCGGCCGGGACAGCATCAAGAGACCCAGTACTTC.

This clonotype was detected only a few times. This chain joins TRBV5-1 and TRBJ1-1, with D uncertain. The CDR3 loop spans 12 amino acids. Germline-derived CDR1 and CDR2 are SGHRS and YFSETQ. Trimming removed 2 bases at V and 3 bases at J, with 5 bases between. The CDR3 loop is CASSFRDTEAFF. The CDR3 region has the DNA TGCGCCAGCAGCTTTCGGGACACTGAAGCTTTCTTT.

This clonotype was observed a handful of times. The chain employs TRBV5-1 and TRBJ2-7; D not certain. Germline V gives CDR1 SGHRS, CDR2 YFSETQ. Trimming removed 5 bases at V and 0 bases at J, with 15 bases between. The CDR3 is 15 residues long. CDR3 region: CASRLDASTSYEQYF. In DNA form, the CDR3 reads TGCGCCAGCAGACTCGATGCGTCGACCTCCTACGAGCAGTACTTC.

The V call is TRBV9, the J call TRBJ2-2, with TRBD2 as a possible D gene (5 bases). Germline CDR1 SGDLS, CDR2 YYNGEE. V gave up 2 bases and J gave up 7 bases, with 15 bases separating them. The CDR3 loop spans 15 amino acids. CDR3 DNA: TGTGCCAGCAGCGTCGGTACGAGAAGCGGCGGGGAGCTGTTTTTT. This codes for CASSVGTRSGGELFF.

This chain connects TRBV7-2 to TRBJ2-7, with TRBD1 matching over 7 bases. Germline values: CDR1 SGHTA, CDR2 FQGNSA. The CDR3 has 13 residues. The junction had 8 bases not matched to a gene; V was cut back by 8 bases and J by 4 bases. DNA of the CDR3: TGTGCCAGCGGACAGGCTATCGGGTACGAGCAGTACTTC. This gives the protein CASGQAIGYEQYF.

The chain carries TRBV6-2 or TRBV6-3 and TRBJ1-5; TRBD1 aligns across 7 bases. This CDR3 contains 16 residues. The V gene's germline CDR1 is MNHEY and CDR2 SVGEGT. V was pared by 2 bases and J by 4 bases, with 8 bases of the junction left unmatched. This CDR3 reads CASSYDGRGINQPQHF. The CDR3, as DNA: TGTGCCAGCAGTTACGATGGCAGGGGGATAAATCAGCCCCAGCATTTT.

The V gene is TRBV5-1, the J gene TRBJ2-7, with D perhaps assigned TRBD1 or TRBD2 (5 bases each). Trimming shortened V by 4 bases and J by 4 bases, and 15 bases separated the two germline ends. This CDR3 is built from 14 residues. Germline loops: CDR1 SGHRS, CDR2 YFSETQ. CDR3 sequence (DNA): TGCGCCAGCAGCCTAGGGACGGTTTCTTACGAGCAGTACTTC. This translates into CASSLGTVSYEQYF.

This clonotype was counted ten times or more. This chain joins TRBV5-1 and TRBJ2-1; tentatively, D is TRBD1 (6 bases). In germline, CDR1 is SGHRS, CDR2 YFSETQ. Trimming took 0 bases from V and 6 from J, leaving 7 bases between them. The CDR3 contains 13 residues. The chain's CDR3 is CASSLARGNEQFF. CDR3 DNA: TGCGCCAGCAGCTTGGCCAGGGGCAATGAGCAGTTCTTC.

Written as DNA, the CDR3 is TGTGCCAGCAGCCAGGCCCTGGAGACGGCTTTCTTT. Its protein is CASSQALETAFF. The V gene is TRBV7-2, the J gene TRBJ1-1; the D is unclear. CDR1 SGHTA and CDR2 FQGNSA come from the germline V gene. The V gene lost 5 bases and the J gene lost 11 bases, with 15 bases spanning the gap. The CDR3 has 12 residues.